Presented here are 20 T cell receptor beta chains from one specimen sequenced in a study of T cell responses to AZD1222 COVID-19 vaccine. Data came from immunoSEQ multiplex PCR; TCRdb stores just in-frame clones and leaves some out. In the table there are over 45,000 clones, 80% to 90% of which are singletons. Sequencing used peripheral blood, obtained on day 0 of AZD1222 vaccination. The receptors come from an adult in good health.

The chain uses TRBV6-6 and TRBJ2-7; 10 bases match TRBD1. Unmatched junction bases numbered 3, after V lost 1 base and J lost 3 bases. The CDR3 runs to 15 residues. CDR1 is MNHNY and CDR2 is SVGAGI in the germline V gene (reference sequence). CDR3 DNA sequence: TGTGCCAGCAGTTACTGGACAGGGGGAAGCTACGAGCAGTACTTC. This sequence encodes CASSYWTGGSYEQYF.

Here the CDR3 reads CASSAGSGGREKLFF. The CDR3, as DNA: TGTGCCAGCAGCGCCGGTTCGGGGGGGAGAGAAAAACTGTTTTTT. This chain joins TRBV7-9 and TRBJ1-4; a possible D gene is TRBD1 (5 bases). This CDR3 is 15 amino acids long. Trimming removed 5 bases at V and 8 bases at J, with 18 bases between. Germline CDR1 and CDR2: SEHNR and FQNEAQ (reference sequence).

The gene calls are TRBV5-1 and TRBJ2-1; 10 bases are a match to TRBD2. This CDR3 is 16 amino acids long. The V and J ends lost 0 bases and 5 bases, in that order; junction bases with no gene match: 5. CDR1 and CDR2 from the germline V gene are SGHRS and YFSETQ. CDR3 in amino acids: CASSLARTSGHNEQFF. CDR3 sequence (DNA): TGCGCCAGCAGCTTGGCTAGGACTAGCGGACACAATGAGCAGTTCTTC.

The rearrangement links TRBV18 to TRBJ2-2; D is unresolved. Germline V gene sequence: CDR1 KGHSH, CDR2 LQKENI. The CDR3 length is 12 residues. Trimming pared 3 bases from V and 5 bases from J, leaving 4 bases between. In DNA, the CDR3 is TGTGCCAGCTCACCTTTAACCGGGGAGCTGTTTTTT. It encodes CASSPLTGELFF.

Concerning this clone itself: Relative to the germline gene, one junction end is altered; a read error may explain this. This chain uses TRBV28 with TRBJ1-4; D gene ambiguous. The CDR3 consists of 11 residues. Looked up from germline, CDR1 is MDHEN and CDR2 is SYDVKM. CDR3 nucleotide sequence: TGTGCCAGCAGTTCCAAAGTTGGTTTCGCCTTT. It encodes CASSSKVGFAF.

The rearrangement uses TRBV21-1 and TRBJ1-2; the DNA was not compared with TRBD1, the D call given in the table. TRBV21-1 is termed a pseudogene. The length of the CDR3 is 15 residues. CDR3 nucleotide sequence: TGTGCCAGCAGCAAACGGACAGGGGTTAACTATGGCTACACCTTC. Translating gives CASSKRTGVNYGYTF.

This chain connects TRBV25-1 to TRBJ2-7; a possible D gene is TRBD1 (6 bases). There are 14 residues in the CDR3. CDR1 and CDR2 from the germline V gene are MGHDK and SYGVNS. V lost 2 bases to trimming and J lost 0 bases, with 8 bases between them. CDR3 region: CASSETGPSYEQYF. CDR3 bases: TGTGCCAGCAGTGAAACAGGGCCCTCCTACGAGCAGTACTTC.

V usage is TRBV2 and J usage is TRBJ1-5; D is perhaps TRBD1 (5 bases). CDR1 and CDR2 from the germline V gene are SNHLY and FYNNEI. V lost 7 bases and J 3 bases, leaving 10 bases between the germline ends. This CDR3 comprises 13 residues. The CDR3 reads CASIAGINQPQHF. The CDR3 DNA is TGTGCCAGCATAGCAGGGATCAATCAGCCCCAGCATTTT. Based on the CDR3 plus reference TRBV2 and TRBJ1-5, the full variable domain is EPEVTQTPSHQVTQMGQEVILRCVPISNHLYFYWYRQILGQKVEFLVSFYNNEISEKSEIFDDQFSVERPDGSNFTLKIRSTKLEDSAMYFCASIAGINQPQHFGDGTRLSIL.

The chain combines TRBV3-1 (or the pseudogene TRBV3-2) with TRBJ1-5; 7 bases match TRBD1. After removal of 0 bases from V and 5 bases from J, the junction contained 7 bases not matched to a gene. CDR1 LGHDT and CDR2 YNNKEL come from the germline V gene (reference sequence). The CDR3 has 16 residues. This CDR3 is CASSQDRSRGDQPQHF. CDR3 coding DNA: TGTGCCAGCAGCCAAGATCGGAGCAGGGGGGATCAGCCCCAGCATTTT.

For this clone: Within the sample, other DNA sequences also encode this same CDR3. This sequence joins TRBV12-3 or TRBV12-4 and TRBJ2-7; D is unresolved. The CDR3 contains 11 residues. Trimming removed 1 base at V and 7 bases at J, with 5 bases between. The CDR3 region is CASSLGGEQYF. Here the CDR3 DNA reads TGTGCCAGCAGTTTAGGTGGTGAGCAGTACTTC.

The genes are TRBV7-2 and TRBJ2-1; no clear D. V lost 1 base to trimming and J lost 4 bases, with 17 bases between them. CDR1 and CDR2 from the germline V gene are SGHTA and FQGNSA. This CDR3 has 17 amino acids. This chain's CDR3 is CASSLVDDRLFYNEQFF. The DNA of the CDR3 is TGTGCCAGCAGCTTAGTAGATGATCGACTGTTTTACAATGAGCAGTTCTTC. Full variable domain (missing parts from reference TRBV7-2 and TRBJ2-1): GAGVSQSPSNKVTEKGKDVELRCDPISGHTALYWYRQSLGQGLEFLIYFQGNSAPDKSGLPSDRFSAERTGGSVSTLTIQRTQQEDSAVYLCASSLVDDRLFYNEQFFGPGTRLTVL.

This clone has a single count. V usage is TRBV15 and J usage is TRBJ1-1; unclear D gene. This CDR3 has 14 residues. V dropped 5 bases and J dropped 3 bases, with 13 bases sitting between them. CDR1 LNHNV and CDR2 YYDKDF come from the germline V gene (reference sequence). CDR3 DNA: TGTGCCACCAGCGCCCGTGAGATCTACACTGAAGCTTTCTTT. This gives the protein CATSAREIYTEAFF.

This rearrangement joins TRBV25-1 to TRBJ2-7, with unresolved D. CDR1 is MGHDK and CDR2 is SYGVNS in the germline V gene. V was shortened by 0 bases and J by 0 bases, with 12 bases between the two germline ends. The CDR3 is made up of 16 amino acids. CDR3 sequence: CASSEYIGGSSYEQYF. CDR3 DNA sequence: TGTGCCAGCAGTGAATATATCGGCGGTAGCTCCTACGAGCAGTACTTC.

The CDR3 here is CASSGVPGAGGNEQFF. The CDR3 DNA reads TGTGCCAGCAGTGGGGTCCCCGGGGCCGGAGGCAATGAGCAGTTCTTC. The chain combines TRBV28 with TRBJ2-1, with D perhaps TRBD1 or TRBD2 (5 bases each). The CDR3 contains 16 residues. Trimming cost V 5 bases and J 6 bases, with 20 bases left between them. Germline values: CDR1 MDHEN, CDR2 SYDVKM.

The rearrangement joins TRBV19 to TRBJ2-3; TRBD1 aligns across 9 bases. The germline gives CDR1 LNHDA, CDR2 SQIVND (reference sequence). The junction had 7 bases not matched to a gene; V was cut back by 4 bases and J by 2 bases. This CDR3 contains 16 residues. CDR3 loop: CASSRTGTGSTDTQYF. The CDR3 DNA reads TGTGCCAGTAGTAGGACCGGGACAGGGTCCACAGATACGCAGTATTTT.

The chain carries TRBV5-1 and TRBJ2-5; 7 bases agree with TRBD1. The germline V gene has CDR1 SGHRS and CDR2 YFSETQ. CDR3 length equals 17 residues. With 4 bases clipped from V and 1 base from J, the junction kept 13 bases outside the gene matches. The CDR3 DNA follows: TGCGCCAGCAGCGTTCAACCGGCAGGGGGATCCCAAGAGACCCAGTACTTC. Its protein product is CASSVQPAGGSQETQYF. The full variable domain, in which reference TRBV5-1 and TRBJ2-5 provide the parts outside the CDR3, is KAGVTQTPRYLIKTRGQQVTLSCSPISGHRSVSWYQQTPGQGLQFLFEYFSETQRNKGNFPGRFSGRQFSNSRSEMNVSTLELGDSALYLCASSVQPAGGSQETQYFGPGTRLLVL.

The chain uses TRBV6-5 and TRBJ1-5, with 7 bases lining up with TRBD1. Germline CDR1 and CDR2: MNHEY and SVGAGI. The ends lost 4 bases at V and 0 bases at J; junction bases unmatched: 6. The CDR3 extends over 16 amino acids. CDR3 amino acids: CASSSGTDYSNQPQHF. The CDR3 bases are TGTGCCAGCAGTTCGGGGACAGACTATAGCAATCAGCCCCAGCATTTT.

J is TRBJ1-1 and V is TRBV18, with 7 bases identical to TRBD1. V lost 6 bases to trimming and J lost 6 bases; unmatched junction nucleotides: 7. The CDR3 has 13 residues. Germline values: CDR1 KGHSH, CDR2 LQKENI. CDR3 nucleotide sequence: TGTGCCAGCTCCGAGGGGGCTGGGGCTGAAGCTTTCTTT. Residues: CASSEGAGAEAFF.

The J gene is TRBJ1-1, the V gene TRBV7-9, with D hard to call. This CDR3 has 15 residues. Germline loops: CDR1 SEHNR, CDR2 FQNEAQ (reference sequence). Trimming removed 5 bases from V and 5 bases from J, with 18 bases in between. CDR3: CASSRLDPLGTEAFF. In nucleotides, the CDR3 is TGTGCCAGCAGCCGTCTAGACCCTCTGGGGACTGAAGCTTTCTTT.

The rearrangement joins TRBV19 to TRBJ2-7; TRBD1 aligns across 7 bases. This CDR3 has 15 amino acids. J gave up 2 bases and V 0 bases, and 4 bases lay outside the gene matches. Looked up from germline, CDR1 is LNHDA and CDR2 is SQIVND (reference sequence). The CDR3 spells CASSIEGTAAYEQYF. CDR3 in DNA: TGTGCCAGTAGTATAGAAGGGACAGCCGCCTACGAGCAGTACTTC.